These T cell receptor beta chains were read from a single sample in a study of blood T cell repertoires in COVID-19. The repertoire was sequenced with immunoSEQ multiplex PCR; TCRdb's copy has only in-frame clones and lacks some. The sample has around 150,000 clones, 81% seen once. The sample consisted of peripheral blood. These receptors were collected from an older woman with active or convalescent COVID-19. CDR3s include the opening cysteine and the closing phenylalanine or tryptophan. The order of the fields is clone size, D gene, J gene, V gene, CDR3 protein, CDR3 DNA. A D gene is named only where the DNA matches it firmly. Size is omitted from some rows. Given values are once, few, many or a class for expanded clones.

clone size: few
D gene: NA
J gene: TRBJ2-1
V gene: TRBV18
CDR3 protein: CASSPTGNEQFF
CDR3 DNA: TGTGCCAGCTCACCCACAGGGAATGAGCAGTTCTTC

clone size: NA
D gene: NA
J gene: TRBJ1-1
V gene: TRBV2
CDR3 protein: CASSTGKNTEAFF
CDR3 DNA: TGTGCCAGCAGCACCGGGAAAAACACTGAAGCTTTCTTT

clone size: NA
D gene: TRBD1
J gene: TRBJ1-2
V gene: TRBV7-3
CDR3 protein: CASSTGTDRYGYTF
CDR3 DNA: TGTGCCAGCAGCACCGGGACAGATCGCTATGGCTACACCTTC

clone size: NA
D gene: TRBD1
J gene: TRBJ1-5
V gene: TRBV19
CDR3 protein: CASSIDSSGGSQPQHF
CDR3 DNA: TGTGCCAGTAGTATCGACTCTTCAGGGGGAAGCCAGCCCCAGCATTTT

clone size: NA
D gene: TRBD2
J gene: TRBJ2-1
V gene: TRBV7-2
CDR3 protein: CASIISGGTSGEQFF
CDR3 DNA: TGTGCCAGCATCATTAGCGGGGGGACCTCCGGGGAGCAGTTCTTC

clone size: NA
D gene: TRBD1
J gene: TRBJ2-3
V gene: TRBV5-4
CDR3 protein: CASSSGTGRTDTQYF
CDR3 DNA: TGTGCCAGCAGCTCCGGGACAGGGAGAACAGATACGCAGTATTTT

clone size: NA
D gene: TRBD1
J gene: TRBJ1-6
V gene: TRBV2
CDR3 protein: CASRGGQGGSPDSPLHF
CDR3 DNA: TGTGCCAGCAGGGGGGGACAGGGTGGATCTCCTGATTCACCCCTCCACTTT

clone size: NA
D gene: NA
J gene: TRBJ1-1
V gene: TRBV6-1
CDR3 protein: CASSEEREAFF
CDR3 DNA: TGTGCCAGCAGTGAAGAGAGGGAAGCTTTCTTT

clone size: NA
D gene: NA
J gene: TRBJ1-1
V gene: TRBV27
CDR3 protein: CASSMGRGTEAFF
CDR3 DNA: TGTGCCAGCAGTATGGGGCGAGGAACTGAAGCTTTCTTT

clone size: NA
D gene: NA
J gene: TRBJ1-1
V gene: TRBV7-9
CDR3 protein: CASSLGTGDTEAFF
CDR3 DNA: TGTGCCAGCAGCTTAGGTACGGGGGACACTGAAGCTTTCTTT

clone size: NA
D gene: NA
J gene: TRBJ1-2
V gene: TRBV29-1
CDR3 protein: CSVAGGGGYGYTF
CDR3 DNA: TGCAGCGTTGCCGGGGGAGGGGGTTACGGCTACACCTTC

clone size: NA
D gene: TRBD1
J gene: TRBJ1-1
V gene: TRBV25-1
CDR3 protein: CASGPTGWGTEAFF
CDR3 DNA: TGTGCCAGCGGGCCGACAGGGTGGGGAACTGAAGCTTTCTTT

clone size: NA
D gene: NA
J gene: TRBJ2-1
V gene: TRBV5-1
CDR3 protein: CASSLVEGWNEQFF
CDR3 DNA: TGCGCCAGCAGCTTGGTAGAGGGCTGGAATGAGCAGTTCTTC

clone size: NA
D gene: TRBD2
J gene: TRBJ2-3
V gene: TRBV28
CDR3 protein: CASSLSIAGRDTQYF
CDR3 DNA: TGTGCCAGCAGTTTGTCGATAGCGGGGAGAGATACGCAGTATTTT

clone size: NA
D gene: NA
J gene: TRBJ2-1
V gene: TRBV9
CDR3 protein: CASSVEHRVGREQFF
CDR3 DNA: TGTGCCAGCAGCGTAGAACACAGGGTGGGAAGAGAGCAGTTCTTC

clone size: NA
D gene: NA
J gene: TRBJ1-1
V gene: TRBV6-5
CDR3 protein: CASSLGGRTEAFF
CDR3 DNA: TGTGCCAGCAGTTTGGGGGGGAGAACTGAAGCTTTCTTT

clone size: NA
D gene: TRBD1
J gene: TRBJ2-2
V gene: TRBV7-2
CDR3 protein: CASSFSGTGNTGELFF
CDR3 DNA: TGTGCCAGCAGCTTCTCCGGGACAGGGAACACCGGGGAGCTGTTTTTT

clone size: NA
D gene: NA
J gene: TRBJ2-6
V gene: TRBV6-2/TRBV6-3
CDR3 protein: CASSYSGGHLSGANVLTF
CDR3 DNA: TGTGCCAGCAGTTACTCAGGGGGACATCTCTCTGGGGCCAACGTCCTGACTTTC